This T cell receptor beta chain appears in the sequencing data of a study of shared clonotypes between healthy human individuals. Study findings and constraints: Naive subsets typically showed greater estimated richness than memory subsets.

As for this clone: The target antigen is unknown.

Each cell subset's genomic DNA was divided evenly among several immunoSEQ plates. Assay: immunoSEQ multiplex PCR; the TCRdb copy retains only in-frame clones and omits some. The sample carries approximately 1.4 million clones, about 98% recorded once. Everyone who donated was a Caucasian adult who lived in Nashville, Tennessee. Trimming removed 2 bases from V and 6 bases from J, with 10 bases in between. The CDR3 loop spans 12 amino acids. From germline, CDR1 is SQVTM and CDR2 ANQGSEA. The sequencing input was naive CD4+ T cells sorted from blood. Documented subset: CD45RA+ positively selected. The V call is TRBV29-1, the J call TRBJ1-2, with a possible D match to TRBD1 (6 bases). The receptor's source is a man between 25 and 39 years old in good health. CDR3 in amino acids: CSVENPGDGYTF. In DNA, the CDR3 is TGCAGCGTTGAAAACCCAGGGGATGGCTACACCTTC. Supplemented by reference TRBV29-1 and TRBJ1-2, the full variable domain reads SAVISQKPSRDICQRGTSLTIQCQVDSQVTMMFWYRQQPGQSLTLIATANQGSEATYESGFVIDKFPISRPNLTFSTLTVSNMSPEDSSIYLCSVENPGDGYTFGSGTRLTVV.